The subject of this entry is one TCR beta chain. The germline gives CDR1 KGHDR, CDR2 SFDVKD. Trimming at V came to 3 bases and at J to 4 bases, leaving 5 bases not matched to a gene. This CDR3 contains 16 residues. These data belong to a study of blood T cell repertoires in COVID-19. Study summary: Samples of COVID-19 (acute and convalescent) were obtained from the United States, Italy and Spain. In each case, the material was cDNA or gDNA derived from T cells, B-cell-depleted T cells, or PBMCs.

The authors' processing: It was from reference gene primer amplification that nucleated cell counts were estimated. Data came from immunoSEQ multiplex PCR; TCRdb stores just in-frame clones and leaves some out. V and J calls and clone size come straight from that table; D and trimming were deduced from the DNA. The table has 120,000 to 150,000 clones, 84% seen once. Sequencing was performed on peripheral blood. V is TRBV24-1 and J is TRBJ2-3; 11 positions match TRBD2. The clonotype originates from a woman in her 50s in a cohort sampled during active or convalescent COVID-19. The CDR3 coding sequence is TGTGCCACCAGTGATCGTAGCGGGGGGGCCCCAGATACGCAGTATTTT. Protein product: CATSDRSGGAPDTQYF.